The clone carrying this T cell receptor (beta chain) was found many times. Its target is not known. The PBMCs had their origin in 10 ml of fresh peripheral blood. This entry belongs to a study of T cells in Graves' hyperthyroidism and ophthalmopathy. Study-level points and caveats: Classification by a 13 V-J model distinguished ophthalmopathy from stable hyperthyroidism.

Using RNA transcripts as the source, TCR beta CDR3 regions were amplified. Researchers ran a first-round RT-PCR on the TCR CDR3 using the HTBI primer set. MiXCR, run by TCRdb on the multiplex PCR reads, gives a single entry per CDR3 protein. The sample has more than 150,000 distinct CDR3 sequences, 17% seen once; the top ten hold 25% to 35%. V was clipped by 4 bases and J by 7 bases, with 13 bases between them. The germline CDR1 and CDR2 sequences are SGHAT and FQNNGV. The CDR3 runs 13 residues. The sequence came from a woman in her fifties or sixties with Graves' hyperthyroidism. This rearrangement joins TRBV11-2 to TRBJ1-1; D might be TRBD1 (5 bases). Sequenced input: blood. The CDR3 nucleotides read TGTGCCAGCAGCTCTTACGACAGTTATGAAGCTTTCTTT. It specifies CASSSYDSYEAFF.